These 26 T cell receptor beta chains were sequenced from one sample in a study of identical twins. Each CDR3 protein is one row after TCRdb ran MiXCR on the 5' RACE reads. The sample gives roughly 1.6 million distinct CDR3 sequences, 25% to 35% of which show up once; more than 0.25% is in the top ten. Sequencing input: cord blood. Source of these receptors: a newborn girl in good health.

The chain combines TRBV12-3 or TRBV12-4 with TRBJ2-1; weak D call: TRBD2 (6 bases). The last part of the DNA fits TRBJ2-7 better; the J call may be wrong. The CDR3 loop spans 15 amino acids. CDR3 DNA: TGTGCCAGCAGTTTTTTAGCGGTGACCTACAATGAGCAGTACTTC. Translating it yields CASSFLAVTYNEQYF.

The CDR3 DNA sequence: TGTGCCAGCAGCTTTTTCCTCGGGGAGCAGTTCTTC. It codes for CASSFFLGEQFF. V is TRBV7-2 and J is TRBJ2-1; no clear D. The V end lost 3 bases, the J end lost 10 bases, and 10 bases lay between the germline ends. This CDR3 is built from 12 residues. Germline V gene data show CDR1 as SGHTA and CDR2 as FQGNSA.

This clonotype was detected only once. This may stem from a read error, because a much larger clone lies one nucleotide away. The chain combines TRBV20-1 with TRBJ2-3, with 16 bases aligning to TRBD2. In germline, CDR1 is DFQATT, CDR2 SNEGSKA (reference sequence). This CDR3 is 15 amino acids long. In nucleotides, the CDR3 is TGCAGTGCTAAGGGACTAGCGGGGGGGACAGATGCGCAGTATTTT. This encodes CSAKGLAGGTDAQYF.

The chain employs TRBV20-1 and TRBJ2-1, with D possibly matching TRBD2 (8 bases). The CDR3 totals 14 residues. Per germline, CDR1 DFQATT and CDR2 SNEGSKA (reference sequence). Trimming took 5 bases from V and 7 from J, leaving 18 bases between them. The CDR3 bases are TGCAGTGCTCGACTAGCGAAGACAGGGAATGAGCAGTTCTTC. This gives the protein CSARLAKTGNEQFF.

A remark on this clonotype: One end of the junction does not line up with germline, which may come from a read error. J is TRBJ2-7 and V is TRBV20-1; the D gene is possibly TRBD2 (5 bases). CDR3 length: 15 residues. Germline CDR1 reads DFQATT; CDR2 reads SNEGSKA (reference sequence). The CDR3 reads CSAGSAHRGDYERYF. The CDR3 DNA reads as TGCAGTGCTGGGTCCGCTCATCGCGGTGACTACGAGCGGTACTTC.

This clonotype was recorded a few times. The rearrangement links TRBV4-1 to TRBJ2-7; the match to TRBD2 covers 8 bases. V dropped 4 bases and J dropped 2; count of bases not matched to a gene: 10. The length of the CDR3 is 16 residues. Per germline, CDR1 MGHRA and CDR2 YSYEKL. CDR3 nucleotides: TGCGCCAGCAGCCCCTCGTTACTAGCGGCCACCTACGAGCAGTACTTC. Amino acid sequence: CASSPSLLAATYEQYF.

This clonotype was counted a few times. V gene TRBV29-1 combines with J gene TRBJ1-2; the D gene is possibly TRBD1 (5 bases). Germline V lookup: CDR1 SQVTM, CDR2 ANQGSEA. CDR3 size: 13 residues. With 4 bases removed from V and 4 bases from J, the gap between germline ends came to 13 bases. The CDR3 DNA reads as TGCAGCGTTGCCGAACAGGCGGGCTATGGCTACACCTTC. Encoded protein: CSVAEQAGYGYTF.

CDR3 sequence: CASSERGLYSNQPQHF. CDR3 DNA: TGTGCCAGCAGTGAGAGAGGGCTCTATAGCAATCAGCCCCAGCATTTT. This chain joins TRBV2 and TRBJ1-5; D gene uncertain. The germline V gene encodes CDR1 SNHLY and CDR2 FYNNEI. With 3 bases removed from V and 0 bases from J, the gap between germline ends came to 12 bases. This CDR3 is built from 16 residues.

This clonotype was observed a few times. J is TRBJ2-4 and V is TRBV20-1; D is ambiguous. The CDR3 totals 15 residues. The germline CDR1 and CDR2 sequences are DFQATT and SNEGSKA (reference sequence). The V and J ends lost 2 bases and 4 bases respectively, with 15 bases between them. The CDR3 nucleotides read TGCAGTGCTAGAAGGAGTAGACGCCAAAAAAACATTCAGTACTTC. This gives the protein CSARRSRRQKNIQYF.

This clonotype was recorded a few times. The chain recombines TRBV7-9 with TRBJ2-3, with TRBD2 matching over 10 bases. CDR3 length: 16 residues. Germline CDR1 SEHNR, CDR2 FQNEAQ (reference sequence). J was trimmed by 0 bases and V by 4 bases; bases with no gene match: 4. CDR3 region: CASSSGLAESTDTQYF. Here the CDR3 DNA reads TGTGCCAGCAGCTCAGGACTAGCGGAGAGCACAGATACGCAGTATTTT.

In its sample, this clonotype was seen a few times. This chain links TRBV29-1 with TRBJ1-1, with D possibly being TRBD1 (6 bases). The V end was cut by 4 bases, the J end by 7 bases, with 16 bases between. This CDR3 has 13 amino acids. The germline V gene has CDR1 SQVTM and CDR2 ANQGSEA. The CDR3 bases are TGCAGCGTTGCCCCGACAGGAGGAGGTGAAGCTTTCTTT. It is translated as CSVAPTGGGEAFF.

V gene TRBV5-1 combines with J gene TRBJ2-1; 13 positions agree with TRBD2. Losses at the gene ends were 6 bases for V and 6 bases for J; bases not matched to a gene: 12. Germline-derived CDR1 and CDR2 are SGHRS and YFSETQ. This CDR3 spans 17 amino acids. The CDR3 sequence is CASTLLPGLAGTNEQFF. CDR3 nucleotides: TGCGCCAGCACTTTACTTCCGGGACTAGCGGGAACCAATGAGCAGTTCTTC.

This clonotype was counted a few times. The CDR3 DNA reads as TGTGCCATCAGTGTGGGGTTAAGTGTCACTGAAGCTTTCTTT. It codes for CAISVGLSVTEAFF. The chain is built from TRBV10-3 and TRBJ1-1; D remains ambiguous. The length of the CDR3 is 14 residues. Germline lookup yields CDR1 ENHRY and CDR2 SYGVKD. Trimming cost V 4 bases and J 4 bases, with 13 bases left between them.

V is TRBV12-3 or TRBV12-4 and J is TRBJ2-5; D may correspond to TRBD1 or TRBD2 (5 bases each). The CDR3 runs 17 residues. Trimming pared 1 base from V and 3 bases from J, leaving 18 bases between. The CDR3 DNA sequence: TGTGCCAGCAGTTTAGGCCCCCTACGAGGGGCGAAAGAGACCCAGTACTTC. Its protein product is CASSLGPLRGAKETQYF.

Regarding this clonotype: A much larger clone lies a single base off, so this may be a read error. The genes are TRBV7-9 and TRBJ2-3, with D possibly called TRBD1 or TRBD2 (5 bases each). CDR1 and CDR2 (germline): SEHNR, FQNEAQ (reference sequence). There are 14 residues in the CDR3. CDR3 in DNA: TGTGCCAGCAGCTTACCTGCCGGGACCCCTACGCGGTATTTT. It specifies CASSLPAGTPTRYF.

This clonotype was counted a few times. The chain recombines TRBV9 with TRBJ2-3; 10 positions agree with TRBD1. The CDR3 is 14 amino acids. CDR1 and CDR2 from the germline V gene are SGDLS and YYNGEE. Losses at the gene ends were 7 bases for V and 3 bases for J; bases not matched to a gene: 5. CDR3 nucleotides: TGTGCCAGCGGGAGGACAGGGGGTACAGATACGCAGTATTTT. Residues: CASGRTGGTDTQYF. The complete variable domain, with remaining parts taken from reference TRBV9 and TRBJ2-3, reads DSGVTQTPKHLITATGQRVTLRCSPRSGDLSVYWYQQSLDQGLQFLIQYYNGEERAKGNILERFSAQQFPDLHSELNLSSLELGDSALYFCASGRTGGTDTQYFGPGTRLTVL.

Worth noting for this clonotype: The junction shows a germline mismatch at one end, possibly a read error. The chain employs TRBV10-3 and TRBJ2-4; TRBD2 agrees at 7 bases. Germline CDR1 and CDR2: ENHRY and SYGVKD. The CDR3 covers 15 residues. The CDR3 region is CATGGVAGPGNEQYF. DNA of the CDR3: TGTGCCACTGGGGGGGTGGCAGGGCCTGGTAACGAGCAGTACTTT.

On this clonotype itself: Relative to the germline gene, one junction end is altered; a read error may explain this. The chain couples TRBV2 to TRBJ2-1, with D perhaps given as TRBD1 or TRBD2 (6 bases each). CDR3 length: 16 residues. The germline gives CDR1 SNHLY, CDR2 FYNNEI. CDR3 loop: CASSAPGGYYYNERFF. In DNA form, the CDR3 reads TGTGCCAGCAGTGCCCCCGGGGGCTACTACTACAATGAGCGGTTCTTC.

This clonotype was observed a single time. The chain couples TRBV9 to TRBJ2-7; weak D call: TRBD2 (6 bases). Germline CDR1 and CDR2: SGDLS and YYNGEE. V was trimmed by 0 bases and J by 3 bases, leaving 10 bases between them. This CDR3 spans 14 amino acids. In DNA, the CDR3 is TGTGCCAGCAGCGTAGGGGGGGACCTCTACGAGCAGTACTTC. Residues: CASSVGGDLYEQYF.

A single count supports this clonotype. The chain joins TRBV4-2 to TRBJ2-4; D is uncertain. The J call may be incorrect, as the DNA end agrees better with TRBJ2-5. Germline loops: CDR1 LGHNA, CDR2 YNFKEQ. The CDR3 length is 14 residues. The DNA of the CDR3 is TGTGCCAGCAGCCAAGATCTACGCCAAGAGACCCAGTACTTC. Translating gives CASSQDLRQETQYF.

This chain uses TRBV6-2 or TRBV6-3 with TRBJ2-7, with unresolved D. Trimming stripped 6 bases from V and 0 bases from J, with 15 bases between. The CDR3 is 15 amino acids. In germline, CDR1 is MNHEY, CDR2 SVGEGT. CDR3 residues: CASRTMGASSYEQYF. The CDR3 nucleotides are TGTGCCAGCAGGACAATGGGTGCCAGCTCCTACGAGCAGTACTTC.

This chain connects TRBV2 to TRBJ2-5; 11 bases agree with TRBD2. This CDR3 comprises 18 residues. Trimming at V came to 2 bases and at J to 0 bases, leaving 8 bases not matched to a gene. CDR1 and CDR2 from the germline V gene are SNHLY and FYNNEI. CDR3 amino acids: CASSELAGGRMYQETQYF. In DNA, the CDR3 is TGTGCCAGCAGTGAACTAGCGGGGGGACGGATGTACCAAGAGACCCAGTACTTC.

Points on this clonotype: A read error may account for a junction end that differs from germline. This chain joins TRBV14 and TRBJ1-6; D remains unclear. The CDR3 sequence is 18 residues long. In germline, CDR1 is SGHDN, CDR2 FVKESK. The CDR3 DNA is TGTACCAGCAGCCAAGATCTCCGGGGAAGCTCCTATAATTCACCCCTCCACTTT. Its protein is CTSSQDLRGSSYNSPLHF.

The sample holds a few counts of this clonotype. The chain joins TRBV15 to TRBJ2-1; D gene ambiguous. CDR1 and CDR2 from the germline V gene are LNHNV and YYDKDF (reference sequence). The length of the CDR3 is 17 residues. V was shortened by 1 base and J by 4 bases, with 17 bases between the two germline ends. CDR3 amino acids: CATSRGPHLNSYNEQFF. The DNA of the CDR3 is TGTGCCACCAGCAGAGGCCCCCATCTTAATTCTTACAATGAGCAGTTCTTC. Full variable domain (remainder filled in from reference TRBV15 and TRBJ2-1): DAMVIQNPRYQVTQFGKPVTLSCSQTLNHNVMYWYQQKSSQAPKLLFHYYDKDFNNEADTPDNFQSRRPNTSFCFLDIRSPGLGDTAMYLCATSRGPHLNSYNEQFFGPGTRLTVL.

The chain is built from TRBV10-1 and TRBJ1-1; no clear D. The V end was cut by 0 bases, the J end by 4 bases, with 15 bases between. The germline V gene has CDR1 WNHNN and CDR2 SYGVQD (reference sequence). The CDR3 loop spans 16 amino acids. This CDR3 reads CASSESGSGLGTEAFF. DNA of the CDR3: TGCGCCAGCAGTGAGTCGGGTAGCGGTTTGGGCACTGAAGCTTTCTTT.

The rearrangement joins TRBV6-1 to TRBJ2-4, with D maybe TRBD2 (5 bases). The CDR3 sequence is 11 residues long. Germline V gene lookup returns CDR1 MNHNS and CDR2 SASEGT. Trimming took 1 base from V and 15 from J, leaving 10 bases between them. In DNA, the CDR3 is TGTGCCAGCAGTGAAGGGAGGACTCGGTACTTC. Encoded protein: CASSEGRTRYF.